The rows below give T cell receptor beta chains drawn from one sample of a study of blood T cells in healthy people across ages. TCRdb re-called the 5' RACE reads through MiXCR, storing one row per CDR3 protein. The data hold roughly 1.6 million distinct CDR3 sequences, with about 32% observed a single time. Sequences were obtained from blood. The receptors shown here come from a woman aged 30 to 39 in good health. The CDR3 runs from the conserved cysteine through the conserved F or W. A D gene is named only where the DNA matches it firmly. Expanded clones are given a class, and other clones once, few, many or no size at all.

TRBV7-9	few	TRBJ2-1	NA	TGTGCCAGCAGCTTAGCCGACACCTACAATGAGCAGTTCTTC	CASSLADTYNEQFF
TRBV4-1	NA	TRBJ1-2	NA	TGCGCCAGCAGCCAAGAGCGAGGGAGGTCTCTAGATGCTGGCTACACCTTC	CASSQERGRSLDAGYTF
TRBV29-1	NA	TRBJ1-5	NA	TGCAGCGTTGTATCCGGGCAGAGCAATCAGCCCCAGCATTTT	CSVVSGQSNQPQHF
TRBV30	NA	TRBJ1-2	NA	TGTGCCTGGAGTGCGACAGCCCCGATGACTGGCTACACCTTC	CAWSATAPMTGYTF
TRBV7-2	NA	TRBJ1-1	NA	TGTGCCAGCAGCCAAGGACGGATTAACACTGAAGCTTTCTTT	CASSQGRINTEAFF
TRBV6-1	once	TRBJ1-1	NA	TGTGCCAGCGCCTCGAGAGGGGCTGGGGCTGAAGCTTTCTTT	CASASRGAGAEAFF
TRBV11-2	few	TRBJ2-7	NA	TGTGCCAGCAGCTTAGACAGGGTCTACTACGAGCAGTACTTC	CASSLDRVYYEQYF
TRBV20-1	NA	TRBJ1-2	TRBD1	TGCAGTGCTCGGGGGACAGGGGGCGCCAATGGCTACACCTTC	CSARGTGGANGYTF
TRBV7-6	NA	TRBJ2-5	NA	TGTGCCAGCAGCTTAGGCCGCGGGAAGGGGCAAGAGACCCAGTACTTC	CASSLGRGKGQETQYF
TRBV28	NA	TRBJ1-6	NA	TGTGCCAGCAGTTTAGTGCGGGCTTCATGGGATTCACCCCTCCACTTT	CASSLVRASWDSPLHF
TRBV4-1	NA	TRBJ2-3	TRBD2	TGCGCCAGCAGCCTTCCGGGGGGGGAGCCGGACCCAGATACGCAGTATTTT	CASSLPGGEPDPDTQYF
TRBV5-5	NA	TRBJ2-1	NA	TGTGCCAGCAGCCACACATATTACAGGGTGGTTATTGATGAGCAGTTCTTC	CASSHTYYRVVIDEQFF
TRBV27	few	TRBJ1-1	NA	TGTGCCAGCAGTTTACGGGGTTCCACTGAAGCTTTCTTT	CASSLRGSTEAFF
TRBV12-3/TRBV12-4	NA	TRBJ2-5	NA	TGTGCCAGCAGCCAAGGGGACGGAGGCCCCCAAGAGACCCAGTACTTC	CASSQGDGGPQETQYF
TRBV7-3	few	TRBJ2-7	NA	TGTGCCAGCAGCTTAGAGGGGGGGCTTGAGCAGTACTTC	CASSLEGGLEQYF
TRBV7-2	many	TRBJ2-7	NA	TGTGCCAGCAGCCACACACTAGCTGGGGGTGAGCAGTACTTC	CASSHTLAGGEQYF
TRBV7-9	few	TRBJ2-5	TRBD1	TGTGCCAGCAGCCAGCCGACAGGGGGCATGGGAGAGACCCAGTACTTC	CASSQPTGGMGETQYF
TRBV9	NA	TRBJ2-3	NA	TGTGCCAGCAGCTACGGTTCTAGCGGCACAGATACGCAGTATTTT	CASSYGSSGTDTQYF
TRBV20-1	NA	TRBJ2-7	NA	TGCAGTGCCTCCACCGGGACACACTACGAGCAGTACTTC	CSASTGTHYEQYF
TRBV6-6	NA	TRBJ1-4	TRBD1	TGTGCCAGCATCAGTAGCTGGACAGGGAATGAAAAACTGTTTTTT	CASISSWTGNEKLFF
TRBV7-8	few	TRBJ2-1	TRBD2	TGTGCCAGCAGCTTACCTCGACTAGCGGGACTCTACAATGAGCAGTTCTTC	CASSLPRLAGLYNEQFF
TRBV3-1	many	TRBJ2-1	NA	TGTGCCAGCAGCCAAGGTCTGTACAATGAGCAGTTCTTC	CASSQGLYNEQFF
TRBV12-3/TRBV12-4	few	TRBJ2-7	TRBD1	TGTGCCAGCAGTTCCTGGGACAGGGGGCGAGGCGAGCAGTACTTC	CASSSWDRGRGEQYF
TRBV30	NA	TRBJ2-3	NA	TGTGCCTGGAGTTTCCGGGACTTGAGATCGGATACGCAGTATTTT	CAWSFRDLRSDTQYF
TRBV29-1	NA	TRBJ2-7	NA	TGCAGCGTTGAAGATAGGAAACGAGGGGCCGAGCAGTACTTC	CSVEDRKRGAEQYF
TRBV2	once	TRBJ2-1	TRBD2	TGTGCCAGCAGTCCGCCGGGGGCGGGAGGAAATAATGAGCAGTTCTTC	CASSPPGAGGNNEQFF
TRBV4-1	NA	TRBJ2-2	TRBD1	TGCGCCAGCAGCCCCATCGCACGGGACAGAGAGAACACCGGGGAGCTGTTTTTT	CASSPIARDRENTGELFF
TRBV10-3	NA	TRBJ2-7	NA	TGTGCCATCAGCGACCCGATTGACAGATCCTACGAGCAGTACTTC	CAISDPIDRSYEQYF
TRBV4-1	NA	TRBJ1-2	NA	TGCGCCAGCAGCCAACCGGTTAGCGGGCCCCGCTATGGCTACACCTTC	CASSQPVSGPRYGYTF
TRBV14	few	TRBJ2-1	NA	TGTGCCAGCAGCCAAGAACACCCTTACAATGAGCAGTTCTTC	CASSQEHPYNEQFF
TRBV9	NA	TRBJ2-1	TRBD2	TGTGCCAGCAGCGTGGGGGGGGACTACAATGAGCAGTTCTTC	CASSVGGDYNEQFF